This T cell receptor beta chain appears in the sequencing data of a study of glioma-infiltrating T cells after dendritic cell vaccination (dated by TCRdb to the mid-2010s). About the investigation overall: The cohort comprised 15 glioblastoma patients from Phase I and II dendritic cell vaccination trials, 9 newly diagnosed and 6 with recurrent disease. To make the vaccine, monocyte-derived dendritic cells were cultured for about seven days with IL-4 and GM-CSF and then pulsed overnight with autologous tumor lysate. Three intradermal dendritic cell vaccine injections were administered to patients at biweekly intervals in the arm below the axilla. Deep sequencing of TCR beta CDR3 regions was used to quantify tumor-infiltrating lymphocyte content and compare tumor and blood repertoires in dendritic cell-vaccinated glioblastoma patients. TCR sequencing metrics, including TIL content and tumor-blood repertoire overlap, were correlated with survival after dendritic cell vaccination. Between 2003 and 2012, patients were given autologous tumor lysate-pulsed dendritic cell vaccination.

Turning to this clone: Its antigen specificity is not known. The input lacks base qualities; no much larger clone sits a single base away.

TCRB CDR3 regions were amplified from roughly 1.8 ug genomic DNA, or all available DNA if less, using the immunoSEQ assay. Multiplex PCR used 60 forward primers for TCR V beta segments and 13 reverse primers for J beta segments. Synthetic control templates were spiked into each sample at limiting dilution to estimate reads per starting template. The Illumina HiSeq System generated 87 bp sequencing reads. In the source study's methods: PCR and sequencing errors were removed by a nearest neighbor algorithm that merged closely related sequences. TCR overlap was measured as the percentage of unique tumor TCR beta sequences that were also present in the peripheral blood of the same patient. Drawn from immuneACCESS, this table holds only the in-frame rearrangements with V and J called that TCRdb kept. Clones are partly lost; checked studies trace under half to an unresolved V gene and leave the rest unexplained. V, J and clone size are those of that table, while D and trimming were read from the DNA. The sample contains approximately 50,000 clones, about 91% of them found a single time. The ten most abundant clones make up around 5% of the sample.

CDR1 LNHDA and CDR2 SQIVND are derived from the germline V gene (reference sequence). Its CDR3 holds 15 amino acids, cysteine through phenylalanine. CDR3 DNA only is kept here, 45 bases in frame from base 1. Trimming at the junction amounts to 5 bases on V and 0 bases on J, and the germline ends lie 11 bases apart. Explained via the paper, the time point label denotes: after dendritic cell vaccination, including at tumor progression/relapse. Selection of patients required sufficient residual fresh-frozen tumor tissue and over two years of available survival data. Molecular status otherwise varied across the glioblastoma patients, but none of them carried an isocitrate dehydrogenase mutation. PBMC were collected before vaccination, two weeks after the third vaccination, and at tumor progression if tumor progression occurred. Genomic DNA was extracted with the Qiagen DNeasy Blood extraction Kit. Findings and caveats that apply to the study as a whole: The cohort was small and heterogeneous, only a few patients had full blood and tumor sets, and even fewer had initial-recurrent tumor pairs. The three-group TCR overlap response model was characterized as speculative, and prospective validation of the model was stated to be required. TCR clonality showed no direct relationship with survival, which suggests that a diverse polyclonal response may matter. After dendritic cell vaccination, a higher estimated pretreatment TIL content predicted longer time to progression and overall survival.

The receptor's source is a human donor with glioblastoma. This sequence uses TRBV19 and TRBJ2-1, with TRBD1 tentatively as D gene (5 bases match). Material: blood, obtained after dendritic cell vaccination. The encoded CDR3 is CASSWQGFSYNEQFF. In nucleotide form, the sequence is TGTGCCAGTAGTTGGCAGGGATTCTCCTACAATGAGCAGTTCTTC.